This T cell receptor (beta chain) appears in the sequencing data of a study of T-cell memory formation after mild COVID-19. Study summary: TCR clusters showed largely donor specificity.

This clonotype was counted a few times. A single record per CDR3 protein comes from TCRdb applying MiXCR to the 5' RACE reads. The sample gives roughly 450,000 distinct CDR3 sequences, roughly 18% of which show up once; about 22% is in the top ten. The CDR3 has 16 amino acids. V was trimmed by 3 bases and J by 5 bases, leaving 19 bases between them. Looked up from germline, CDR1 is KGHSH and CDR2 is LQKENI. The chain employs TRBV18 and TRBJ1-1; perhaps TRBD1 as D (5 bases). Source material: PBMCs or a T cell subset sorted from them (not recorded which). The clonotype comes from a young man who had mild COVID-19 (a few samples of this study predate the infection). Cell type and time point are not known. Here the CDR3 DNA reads TGTGCCAGCTCACCCCTGGCGGGACCAGGAATGACTGAAGCTTTCTTT. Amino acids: CASSPLAGPGMTEAFF. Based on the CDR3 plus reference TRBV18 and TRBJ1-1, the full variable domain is NAGVMQNPRHLVRRRGQEARLRCSPMKGHSHVYWYRQLPEEGLKFMVYLQKENIIDESGMPKERFSAEFPKEGPSILRIQQVVRGDSAAYFCASSPLAGPGMTEAFFGQGTRLTVV.